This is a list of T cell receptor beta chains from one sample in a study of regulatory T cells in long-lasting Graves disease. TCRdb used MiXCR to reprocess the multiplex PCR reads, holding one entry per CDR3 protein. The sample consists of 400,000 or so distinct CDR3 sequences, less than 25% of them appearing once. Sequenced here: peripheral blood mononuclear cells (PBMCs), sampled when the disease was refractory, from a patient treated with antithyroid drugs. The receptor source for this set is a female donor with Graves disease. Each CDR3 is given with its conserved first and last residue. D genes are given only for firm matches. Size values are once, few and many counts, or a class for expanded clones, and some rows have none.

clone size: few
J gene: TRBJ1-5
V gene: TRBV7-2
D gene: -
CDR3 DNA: TGTGCCAGCAGCGTCTCCGGCAGGGCCAATCAGCCCCAGCATTTT
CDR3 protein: CASSVSGRANQPQHF

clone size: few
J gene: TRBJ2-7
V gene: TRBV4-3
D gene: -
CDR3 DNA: TGCGCCAGCAGCCAAGAGTTGGCTAGCTCCTACGAGCAGTACTTC
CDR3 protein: CASSQELASSYEQYF

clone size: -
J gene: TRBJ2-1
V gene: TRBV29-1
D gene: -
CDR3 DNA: TGCAGCGTTGTAGCGGTCAACAATGAGCAGTTCTTC
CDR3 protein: CSVVAVNNEQFF

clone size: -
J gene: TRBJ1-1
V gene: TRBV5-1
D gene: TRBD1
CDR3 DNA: TGCGCCAGCAGCTGGGCTACAGGGGGCAAAACTGAAGCTTTCTTT
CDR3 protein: CASSWATGGKTEAFF

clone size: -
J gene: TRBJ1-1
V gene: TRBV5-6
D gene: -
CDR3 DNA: TGTGCCAGCAGCATCATGACGGCGAGCGAAGCTTTCTTT
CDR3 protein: CASSIMTASEAFF

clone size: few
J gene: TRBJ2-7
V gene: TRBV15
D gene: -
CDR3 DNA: TGTGCCACCAGCAGAGATCGTACTAGCTCCTCCTACGAGCAGTACTTC
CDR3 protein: CATSRDRTSSSYEQYF

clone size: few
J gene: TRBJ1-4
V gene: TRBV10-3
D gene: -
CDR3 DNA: TGTGCCACAACCGAGCCAACTAATGAAAAACTGTTTTTT
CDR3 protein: CATTEPTNEKLFF

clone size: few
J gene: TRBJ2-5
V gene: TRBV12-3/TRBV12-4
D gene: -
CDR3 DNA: TGTGCCAGCAGTTTGGGAGCGACTAACCAAGAGACCCAGTACTTC
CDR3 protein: CASSLGATNQETQYF

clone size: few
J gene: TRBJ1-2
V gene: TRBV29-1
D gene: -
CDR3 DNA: TGCAGCTCTCAAAGGACGGATTCTAACTATGGCTACACCTTC
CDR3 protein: CSSQRTDSNYGYTF

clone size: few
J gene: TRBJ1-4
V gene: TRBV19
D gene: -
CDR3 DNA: TGTGCCAGTAGTCGCGGAGATGAAAAACTGTTTTTT
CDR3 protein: CASSRGDEKLFF

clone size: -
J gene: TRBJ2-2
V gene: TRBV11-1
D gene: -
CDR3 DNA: TGTGCCAGCGGGGGCAGGCTGGATCTAGGGAGGAACACCGGGGAGCTGTTTTTT
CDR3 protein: CASGGRLDLGRNTGELFF

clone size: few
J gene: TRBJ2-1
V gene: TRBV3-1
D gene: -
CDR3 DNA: TGTGCCAGCAGCCAAGATACGTGGCGGGCCACCAACAATGAGCAGTTCTTC
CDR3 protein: CASSQDTWRATNNEQFF

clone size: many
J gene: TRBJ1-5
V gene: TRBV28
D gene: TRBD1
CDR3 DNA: TGTGCCAGCACCGTTAGGGGGCCCGGGCCCCAGCATTTT
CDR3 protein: CASTVRGPGPQHF

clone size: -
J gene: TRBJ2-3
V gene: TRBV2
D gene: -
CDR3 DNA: TGTGCCAGCAGTGTCGACATGTCATTTACGCAGTATTTT
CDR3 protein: CASSVDMSFTQYF

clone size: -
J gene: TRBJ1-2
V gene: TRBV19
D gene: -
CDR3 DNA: TGTGCCAGTAGCGGGGGAGATGGCTACACCTTC
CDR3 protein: CASSGGDGYTF

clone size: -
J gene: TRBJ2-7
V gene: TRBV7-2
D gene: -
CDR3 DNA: TGTGCCAGCAGCCAGGCGCTATCCTACGAGCAGTACTTC
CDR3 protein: CASSQALSYEQYF

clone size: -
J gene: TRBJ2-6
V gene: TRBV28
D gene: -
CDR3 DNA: TGTGCCAGCAGTTTAGGGCAGGGAGACCCTGGGGCCAACGTCCTGACTTTC
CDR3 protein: CASSLGQGDPGANVLTF

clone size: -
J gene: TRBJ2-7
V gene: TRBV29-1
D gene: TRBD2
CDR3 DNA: TGCAGCGTTGAAGGTCTGGCTAGCGGGGGAACCTACGAGCAGTACTTC
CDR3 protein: CSVEGLASGGTYEQYF

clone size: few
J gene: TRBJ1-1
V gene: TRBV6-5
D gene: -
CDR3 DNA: TGTGCCAGCAGTTACGCCCACGGGGAGGAAGCTTTCTTT
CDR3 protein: CASSYAHGEEAFF

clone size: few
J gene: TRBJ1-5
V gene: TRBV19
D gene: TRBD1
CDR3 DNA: TGTGCCAGTGGGTTCACAGGGGGAACTCAGCCCCAGCATTTT
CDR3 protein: CASGFTGGTQPQHF

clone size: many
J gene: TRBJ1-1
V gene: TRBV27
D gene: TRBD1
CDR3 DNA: TGTGCCAGCAGTCTGAGATTCCGGGACAGGTGTTTCTTT
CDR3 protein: CASSLRFRDRCFF

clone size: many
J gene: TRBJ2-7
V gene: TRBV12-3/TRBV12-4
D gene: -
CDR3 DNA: TGTGCCAGCAGCCCAATGACTGGCTACGAGCAGTACTTC
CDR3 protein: CASSPMTGYEQYF

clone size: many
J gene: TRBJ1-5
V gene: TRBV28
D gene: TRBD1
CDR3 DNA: TGTGCCAGCAGTTCTCCAGGGGGTCAGCCCCAGCATTTT
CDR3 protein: CASSSPGGQPQHF

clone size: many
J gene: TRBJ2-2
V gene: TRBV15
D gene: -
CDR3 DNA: TGTGCCACCAGCAGAGTTGACACCGGGGAGCTGTTTTTT
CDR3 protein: CATSRVDTGELFF

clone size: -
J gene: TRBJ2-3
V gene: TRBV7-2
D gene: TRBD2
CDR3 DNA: TGTGCCAGCAGCTTAAACGCGGGAGGGCTGTCAGATACGCAGTATTTT
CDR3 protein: CASSLNAGGLSDTQYF

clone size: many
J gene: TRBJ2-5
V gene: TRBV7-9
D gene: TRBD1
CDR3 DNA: TGTGCCAGCAGGCGACAGGGCGGGGAGACCCAGTACTTC
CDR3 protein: CASRRQGGETQYF

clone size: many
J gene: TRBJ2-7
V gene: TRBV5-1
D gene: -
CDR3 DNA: TGCGCCAGCAGCTTGACCCAAAACTACGAGCAGTACTTC
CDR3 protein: CASSLTQNYEQYF

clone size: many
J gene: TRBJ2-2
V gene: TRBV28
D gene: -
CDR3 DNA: TGTGCCAGCAAACTGGACCTGGGCACCGGGGAGCTGTTTTTT
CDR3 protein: CASKLDLGTGELFF

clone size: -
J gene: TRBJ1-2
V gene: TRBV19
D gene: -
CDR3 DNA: TGTGCCAGTAGCCCCAGGGCGCCGAGTGTACTTAACTATGGCTACACCTTC
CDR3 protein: CASSPRAPSVLNYGYTF

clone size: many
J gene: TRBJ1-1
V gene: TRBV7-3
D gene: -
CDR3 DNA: TGTGCCAGCAGCTTAATTGGGGGGAACACTGAAGCTTTCTTT
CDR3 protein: CASSLIGGNTEAFF

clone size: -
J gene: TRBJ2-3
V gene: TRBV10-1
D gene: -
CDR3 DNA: TGCGCCAGCAGTTCCGTTCAGGCGCCTACAGATACGCAGTATTTT
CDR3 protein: CASSSVQAPTDTQYF

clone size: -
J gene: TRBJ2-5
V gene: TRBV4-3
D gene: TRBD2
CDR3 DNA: TGCGCCAGCAGCCAAGTAAAATCTGGACTAGCGGGAGGCGACCAAGAGACCCAGTACTTC
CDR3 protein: CASSQVKSGLAGGDQETQYF

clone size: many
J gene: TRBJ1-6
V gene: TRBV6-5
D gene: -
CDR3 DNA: TGTGCCAGCAGTTACTCGGGGCCTTCACCCCTCCACTTT
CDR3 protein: CASSYSGPSPLHF

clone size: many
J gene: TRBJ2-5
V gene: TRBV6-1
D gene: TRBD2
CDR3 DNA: TGTGCCAGCAGGACTAGCGGGAAATGGACCCAGTACTTC
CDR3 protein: CASRTSGKWTQYF

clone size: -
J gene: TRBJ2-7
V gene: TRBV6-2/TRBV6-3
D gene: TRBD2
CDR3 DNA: TGTGCCAGCAGTTACGGTAGCGGGAGGTACGAGCAGTACTTC
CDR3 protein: CASSYGSGRYEQYF

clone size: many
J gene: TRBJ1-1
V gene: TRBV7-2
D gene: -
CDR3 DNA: TGTGCCAGCAGCTTAGTGTGGGGAGGGAAAGGTAAGACTGAAGCTTTCTTT
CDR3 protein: CASSLVWGGKGKTEAFF

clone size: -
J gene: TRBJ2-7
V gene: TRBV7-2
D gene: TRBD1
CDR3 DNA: TGTGCCAGCAGCTTGGTTACAACCGGGACAGGGGACGACGAGCAGTACTTC
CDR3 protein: CASSLVTTGTGDDEQYF